Listed below are T cell receptor beta chains from one sample, sequenced in a study of cytomegalovirus exposure and HLA in healthy donors. Clones were sequenced by immunoSEQ multiplex PCR, and TCRdb holds only the in-frame ones, with some missing. Among roughly 190,000 clones listed, around 86% were seen once. Material: PBMCs. These receptors originate from a woman in her forties or fifties in good health and CMV-seropositive. Each CDR3 is given with its conserved first and last residue. D genes are given only for firm matches. Clone size is given for some rows only: seen once, a few or many times, or a class if the clone is expanded.

abundance	d_gene	v_gene	j_gene	CDR3nt	CDR3aa
.	TRBD1	TRBV7-3	TRBJ1-6	TGTGCCAGCAGCCAGGGGGGAAGGCGGGGTCACTCACCCCTCCACTTT	CASSQGGRRGHSPLHF
.	.	TRBV7-2	TRBJ2-7	TGTGCCAGCAGCCCACAGGGGGGAGGGTCCTACGAGCAGTACTTC	CASSPQGGGSYEQYF
.	.	TRBV2	TRBJ1-1	TGTGCCAGCAGTGAAATGGGGGGTAACACTGAAGCTTTCTTT	CASSEMGGNTEAFF
.	.	TRBV6-1	TRBJ2-1	TGTGCCAGCAGACAAACTAGGGCCAATGAGCAGTTCTTC	CASRQTRANEQFF
once	TRBD1	TRBV5-1	TRBJ1-2	TGCGCCAGCAGCTTTGGACAGGCCACCCCTAGCTATGGCTACACCTTC	CASSFGQATPSYGYTF
.	TRBD1	TRBV7-3	TRBJ2-4	TGTGCCAGCAGTCTCGGACAGGAAAACATTCAGTACTTC	CASSLGQENIQYF
few	.	TRBV5-1	TRBJ1-6	TGCGCCAGCAGCATGGGGGGTCGGGAATCACCCCTCCACTTT	CASSMGGRESPLHF
.	TRBD2	TRBV7-9	TRBJ2-7	TGTGCCAGCAGCTTAGATGGCCTAGCGGGGGACTACGAGCAGTACTTC	CASSLDGLAGDYEQYF
.	.	TRBV5-1	TRBJ1-2	TGCGCCAGCAGCGCCACAACCGGGACATCCAAAGGCTACACCTTC	CASSATTGTSKGYTF
.	TRBD1	TRBV10-3	TRBJ1-5	TGTGCCATCAGTACCAATGACAGGGGGGGCAATCAGCCCCAGCATTTT	CAISTNDRGGNQPQHF
once	TRBD2	TRBV5-1	TRBJ2-3	TGCGCCAGCAGCTTCCGGACTAGCGGGGGGGCTAGCACAGATACGCAGTATTTT	CASSFRTSGGASTDTQYF
.	.	TRBV6-1	TRBJ1-2	TGTGCCAGCAGTGATACCCAGGGGTATGGCTACACCTTC	CASSDTQGYGYTF
once	.	TRBV7-2	TRBJ1-6	TGTGCCAGCAGCTTAATAGGAGGGTTGAGTTCACCCCTCCACTTT	CASSLIGGLSSPLHF
.	.	TRBV27	TRBJ1-2	TGTGCCAGCAGTTTTGGGGGGGGCCATGGCTACACCTTC	CASSFGGGHGYTF
.	.	TRBV5-1	TRBJ2-4	TGCGCCAGCAGCCGAGGGCCGAGTCTCAAAAACATTCAGTACTTC	CASSRGPSLKNIQYF
.	TRBD2	TRBV7-2	TRBJ2-7	TGTGCCAGCAGCCGAACAAGGGAGGGCGGAGGCGAGCAGTACTTC	CASSRTREGGGEQYF